What follows are 20 T cell receptor beta chains derived from one specimen sequenced in a study of PD-L1 blockade in urothelial cancer. Time point of the sample: peripheral blood 6 weeks after treatment start. Some clones are missing from TCRdb's copy, which holds only in-frame ones; the method was immunoSEQ multiplex PCR. The table shows over 70,000 clones, with less than 85% occurring only once. Source: PBMCs, taken around atezolizumab (anti-PD-L1) treatment. Receptor source: a man in his 70s with urothelial cancer.

The genes are TRBV19 and TRBJ2-5; D is undetermined. Trimming stripped 8 bases from V and 2 bases from J, with 9 bases between. The CDR3 is 12 amino acids. The germline V gene has CDR1 LNHDA and CDR2 SQIVND (reference sequence). CDR3 in amino acids: CASGQSQETQYF. The CDR3 bases are TGTGCCAGTGGGCAGAGTCAAGAGACCCAGTACTTC.

The chain couples TRBV29-1 to TRBJ2-3; D gene uncertain. The CDR3 spans 12 residues. V lost 7 bases to trimming and J lost 0 bases, with 8 bases between them. Germline V lookup: CDR1 SQVTM, CDR2 ANQGSEA. For the CDR3, the DNA is TGCAGCGGCAAGCCAAGCACAGATACGCAGTATTTT. This translates into CSGKPSTDTQYF.

This clone occurred a few times. This chain connects TRBV7-2 to TRBJ1-2; a weak D match, TRBD1 (5 bases). Germline V lookup: CDR1 SGHTA, CDR2 FQGNSA. V was cut by 1 base and J by 3 bases, with 12 bases left in between. The CDR3 sequence is 15 residues long. CDR3 DNA sequence: TGTGCCAGCAGCTTAGACGCGGGGCTATACTATGGCTACACCTTC. It specifies CASSLDAGLYYGYTF.

J is TRBJ1-5 and V is TRBV7-8, with 9 bases identical to TRBD1. Trimming took 4 bases from V and 4 from J; bases not matched to a gene: 5. The CDR3 length is 15 residues. Per the germline V gene, CDR1 is SGHVS and CDR2 is FQNEAQ. The CDR3 is CASSSRTGANQPQHF. The CDR3 nucleotides read TGTGCCAGCAGCTCGCGGACAGGGGCAAATCAGCCCCAGCATTTT. The full variable domain, in which reference TRBV7-8 and TRBJ1-5 provide the parts outside the CDR3, is GAGVSQSPRYKVAKRGQDVALRCDPISGHVSLFWYQQALGQGPEFLTYFQNEAQLDKSGLPSDRFFAERPEGSVSTLKIQRTQQEDSAVYLCASSSRTGANQPQHFGDGTRLSIL.

V gene TRBV6-1 combines with J gene TRBJ2-5; the match to TRBD1 covers 7 bases. Germline CDR1 reads MNHNS; CDR2 reads SASEGT. Losses at the gene ends were 8 bases for V and 2 bases for J; bases not matched to a gene: 8. This CDR3 has 14 residues. Here the CDR3 reads CASGTAGVQETQYF. The CDR3 DNA reads TGTGCCAGCGGGACAGCAGGAGTGCAAGAGACCCAGTACTTC.

The chain joins TRBV18 to TRBJ1-4; TRBD1 is a possible D gene (6 bases). V was pared by 3 bases and J by 0 bases, with 20 bases between. The germline V gene encodes CDR1 KGHSH and CDR2 LQKENI. The CDR3 is 19 residues long. The CDR3 reads CASSPVRRTDPSTNEKLFF. As DNA, the CDR3 is TGTGCCAGCTCACCCGTCAGGAGGACAGATCCTTCAACTAATGAAAAACTGTTTTTT.

The table lists this clone with a few counts. The chain couples TRBV5-1 to TRBJ1-2; a possible D gene is TRBD1 (6 bases). The CDR3 sequence is 16 residues long. In germline, CDR1 is SGHRS, CDR2 YFSETQ. Trimming left V 4 bases short and J 8 bases short, with 24 bases between. CDR3 in amino acids: CASSIAQGGSAEGYTF. CDR3 DNA: TGCGCCAGCAGCATCGCACAGGGTGGGTCGGCGGAAGGCTACACCTTC.

The rearrangement links TRBV18 to TRBJ2-1; 11 nucleotides agree with TRBD2. Germline V gives CDR1 KGHSH, CDR2 LQKENI. Germline trimming cut 2 bases from V and 7 bases from J; bases unmatched to any gene: 10. The CDR3 is made up of 17 amino acids. The CDR3 loop is CASSPNLLTSGMNEQFF. The CDR3 region has the DNA TGTGCCAGCTCACCAAACCTGTTGACTAGCGGGATGAATGAGCAGTTCTTC. Complete variable domain (other parts from reference TRBV18 and TRBJ2-1): NAGVMQNPRHLVRRRGQEARLRCSPMKGHSHVYWYRQLPEEGLKFMVYLQKENIIDESGMPKERFSAEFPKEGPSILRIQQVVRGDSAAYFCASSPNLLTSGMNEQFFGPGTRLTVL.

The V call is TRBV5-1, the J call TRBJ1-1; a weak D match, TRBD1 (6 bases). V was trimmed by 2 bases and J by 1 base, leaving 18 bases between them. Germline lookup yields CDR1 SGHRS and CDR2 YFSETQ. The CDR3 runs 17 residues. In DNA, the CDR3 is TGCGCCAGCAGCTTACAGGGAGGGTTATTCGGGAACACTGAAGCTTTCTTT. It codes for CASSLQGGLFGNTEAFF.

This clone showed up just once. The chain couples TRBV11-2 to TRBJ2-3, with TRBD1 as a possible D gene (5 bases). This CDR3 comprises 15 residues. Germline V gene sequence: CDR1 SGHAT, CDR2 FQNNGV. V was cut by 2 bases and J by 1 base, with 10 bases left in between. The CDR3: CASSLTGIGTDTQYF. The CDR3, as DNA: TGTGCCAGCAGCTTAACAGGTATCGGCACAGATACGCAGTATTTT.

The chain recombines TRBV11-3 with TRBJ2-3, with a weak D call TRBD2 (5 bases). Germline V gene sequence: CDR1 SGHNT, CDR2 YENEEA. The CDR3 consists of 15 residues. Deletions cut 6 bases from V and 5 bases from J, with 18 bases between. CDR3 residues: CASSTREEDVDTQYF. In DNA form, the CDR3 reads TGTGCCAGCAGTACAAGAGAGGAGGACGTAGATACGCAGTATTTT. The variable domain in full, with the rest retrieved from reference TRBV11-3 and TRBJ2-3, is EAGVVQSPRYKIIEKKQPVAFWCNPISGHNTLYWYLQNLGQGPELLIRYENEEAVDDSQLPKDRFSAERLKGVDSTLKIQPAELGDSAVYLCASSTREEDVDTQYFGPGTRLTVL.

The V call is TRBV10-3, the J call TRBJ1-1, with D possibly being TRBD1 (5 bases). The CDR3 totals 15 residues. The V end lost 7 bases, the J end lost 1 base, and 16 bases lay between the germline ends. Germline V gives CDR1 ENHRY, CDR2 SYGVKD. CDR3 sequence: CAITASEGRNTEAFF. In DNA form, the CDR3 reads TGTGCCATCACCGCCTCGGAGGGGCGGAACACTGAAGCTTTCTTT.

The genes are TRBV7-2 and TRBJ2-5; 9 bases align to TRBD2. The germline CDR1 and CDR2 sequences are SGHTA and FQGNSA. The CDR3 contains 16 residues. Trimming removed 7 bases from V and 1 base from J; junction bases left unmatched: 10. The DNA of the CDR3 is TGTGCCAGCACCCTGAATAGCGGGAGCAGCCAAGAGACCCAGTACTTC. Its translation: CASTLNSGSSQETQYF.

The gene calls are TRBV5-1 and TRBJ2-1, with 14 bases fitting TRBD2. Germline V gene data show CDR1 as SGHRS and CDR2 as YFSETQ. This CDR3 region has 20 residues. The trim removed 4 bases at V and 12 bases at J, leaving 24 bases unmatched. The CDR3 loop is CASSATGTPGGLAGALRQFF. In DNA form, the CDR3 reads TGCGCCAGCAGCGCCACCGGGACACCTGGGGGACTAGCGGGGGCATTAAGGCAGTTCTTC.

The genes are TRBV6-1 and TRBJ1-6; no clear D. Germline V gene sequence: CDR1 MNHNS, CDR2 SASEGT. This CDR3 comprises 13 residues. Trimming stripped 1 base from V and 10 bases from J, with 8 bases between. In nucleotides, the CDR3 is TGTGCCAGCAGTGAAGTGGTCGGGTCACCCCTCCACTTT. Translation gives CASSEVVGSPLHF.

The chain uses TRBV7-2 and TRBJ2-6; 11 nucleotides line up with TRBD1. CDR3 length: 17 amino acids. The V gene end was trimmed by 5 bases and the J gene end by 2 bases; junction bases not matched to a gene: 5. From germline, CDR1 is SGHTA and CDR2 FQGNSA. CDR3 coding DNA: TGTGCCAGCAGCCCAGGGGGACAGGGGGCTGGGGCCAACGTCCTGACTTTC. It is translated as CASSPGGQGAGANVLTF.

V usage is TRBV5-6 and J usage is TRBJ1-2; D might be TRBD1 (5 bases). CDR3 length: 15 residues. Looked up from germline, CDR1 is SGHDT and CDR2 is YYEEEE. The ends were cut back, 0 bases at V and 5 bases at J, with 14 bases in the middle. CDR3 protein: CASSLAVRGTYGYTF. The CDR3 coding sequence is TGTGCCAGCAGCTTGGCCGTTCGGGGGACTTATGGCTACACCTTC.

The chain links TRBV7-8 to TRBJ2-1, with 8 bases that match TRBD1. V was clipped by 6 bases and J by 9 bases; unmatched bases: 7. Germline V gene data show CDR1 as SGHVS and CDR2 as FQNEAQ. The CDR3 has 13 residues. This CDR3 reads CASRDRGAVEQFF. The DNA for the CDR3 is TGTGCCAGCAGAGACAGGGGCGCGGTTGAGCAGTTCTTC.

The rearrangement links TRBV18 to TRBJ2-1; D may be TRBD1 (6 bases). CDR3 size: 13 residues. The V end lost 2 bases, the J end lost 6 bases, and 8 bases lay between the germline ends. Germline V gene lookup returns CDR1 KGHSH and CDR2 LQKENI. The CDR3 is CASSPGRGNEQFF. The CDR3 nucleotides are TGTGCCAGCTCACCAGGCAGGGGCAATGAGCAGTTCTTC.

This clone was found a few times. The chain links TRBV7-3 to TRBJ1-2, with D possibly matching TRBD1 (5 bases). V was cut by 5 bases and J by 4 bases, with 17 bases left in between. The CDR3 runs to 15 residues. The germline V gene has CDR1 SGHTA and CDR2 FQGTGA. CDR3 loop: CASSNSTSGVYGYTF. The CDR3 DNA reads as TGTGCCAGCAGCAATTCGACATCGGGGGTCTATGGCTACACCTTC. The entire variable domain, with the rest obtained from reference TRBV7-3 and TRBJ1-2, is as follows: GAGVSQTPSNKVTEKGKYVELRCDPISGHTALYWYRQSLGQGPEFLIYFQGTGAADDSGLPNDRFFAVRPEGSVSTLKIQRTERGDSAVYLCASSNSTSGVYGYTFGSGTRLTVV.